The rows below give T cell receptor beta chains drawn from one sample of a study of OX40 agonist ivuxolimab in advanced cancers. TCRdb's table, derived via immunoSEQ multiplex PCR, lists solely in-frame clones and lacks some. The table lists tens of thousands of clones, roughly 86% of them singletons, with around 0.8% in the top ten. The sample was CD4+ or CD8+ T cells sorted from blood, taken in a trial of the OX40 agonist ivuxolimab. The receptor source for this set is an adult with an advanced solid tumor such as melanoma, head and neck, liver or kidney cancer. The CDR3 runs from the conserved cysteine through the conserved F or W. D genes are given only for firm matches. Clone size appears in some rows only: once, few, many, or a class for an expanded clone.

j_gene,v_gene,abundance,d_gene,CDR3aa,CDR3nt
TRBJ2-1,TRBV19,NA,TRBD1,CASTLRTGFYNEQFF,TGTGCCAGTACCCTCCGGACAGGCTTTTACAATGAGCAGTTCTTC
TRBJ1-5,TRBV6-6,once,TRBD1,CASSYRTGYQPQHF,TGTGCCAGCAGTTACCGGACAGGCTATCAGCCCCAGCATTTT
TRBJ2-6,TRBV15,few,NA,CATSSIQGSGANVLTF,TGTGCCACCAGCAGTATACAGGGTTCTGGGGCCAACGTCCTGACTTTC
TRBJ2-5,TRBV19,NA,TRBD2,CASAGEETQYF,TGTGCCTCTGCGGGGGAAGAGACCCAGTACTTC
TRBJ2-3,TRBV30,NA,NA,CAWRTSTDTQYF,TGTGCCTGGCGGACTTCCACAGATACGCAGTATTTT
TRBJ1-1,TRBV2,NA,NA,CASSENSGNTEAFF,TGTGCCAGCAGTGAAAATAGCGGGAACACTGAAGCTTTCTTT
TRBJ2-3,TRBV9,NA,TRBD2,CASSVPSGGADTQYF,TGTGCCAGCAGCGTTCCCAGCGGGGGGGCAGATACGCAGTATTTT
TRBJ2-1,TRBV7-2,once,NA,CASSFLGDGVAEQFF,TGTGCCAGCAGCTTCTTAGGGGACGGGGTCGCTGAGCAGTTCTTC
TRBJ1-5,TRBV7-2,NA,NA,CASSLAPGPQPQHF,TGTGCCAGCAGCTTAGCGCCGGGACCCCAGCCCCAGCATTTT
TRBJ1-1,TRBV7-2,NA,NA,CASSFDPGLKAFF,TGTGCCAGCAGCTTTGACCCAGGGCTGAAAGCTTTCTTT
TRBJ2-5,TRBV18,NA,NA,CASSPALQETQYF,TGTGCCAGCTCACCTGCGCTGCAAGAGACCCAGTACTTC
TRBJ2-1,TRBV10-2,NA,TRBD1,CASSEKQGAGGEQFF,TGCGCCAGCAGTGAGAAACAGGGGGCTGGGGGGGAGCAGTTCTTC
TRBJ2-6,TRBV28,NA,NA,CASRGTRSGANVLTF,TGTGCCAGCAGAGGGACACGATCTGGGGCCAACGTCCTGACTTTC
TRBJ2-5,TRBV29-1,NA,NA,CSVDKNQETQYF,TGCAGCGTTGATAAGAACCAAGAGACCCAGTACTTC
TRBJ1-3,TRBV19,NA,NA,CASSPQGHSGNTIYF,TGTGCCAGTAGTCCACAGGGCCACTCTGGAAACACCATATATTTT
TRBJ2-6,TRBV19,NA,TRBD1,CASSRGDRGQGANVLTF,TGTGCCAGTAGCAGGGGGGACAGGGGGCAAGGGGCCAACGTCCTGACTTTC
TRBJ1-6,TRBV5-1,NA,NA,CASSLVGGNSPLHF,TGCGCCAGCAGCTTGGTTGGGGGGAATTCACCCCTCCACTTT
TRBJ1-1,TRBV7-9,NA,NA,CASSPQLNTEAFF,TGTGCCAGCAGCCCTCAACTGAACACTGAAGCTTTCTTT
TRBJ2-5,TRBV9,NA,NA,CDSSPGRRAEETQYF,TGTGACAGCAGCCCCGGTCGGAGGGCCGAAGAGACCCAGTACTTC
TRBJ1-2,TRBV6-1,few,TRBD1,CASSATGARGPSLGYGYTF,TGTGCCAGCAGTGCGACAGGGGCGAGAGGGCCGTCGTTGGGCTATGGCTACACCTTC
TRBJ2-5,TRBV7-2,NA,TRBD2,CASSLEASGGASSQYF,TGTGCCAGCAGCTTAGAGGCTAGCGGGGGGGCCAGTAGCCAGTACTTC
TRBJ1-1,TRBV9,NA,TRBD1,CASSVDGRGLGEAFF,TGTGCCAGCAGCGTAGATGGCAGGGGGCTGGGTGAAGCTTTCTTT
TRBJ2-5,TRBV18,NA,NA,CASSPEQGAGETQYF,TGTGCCAGCTCACCGGAACAGGGAGCTGGCGAGACCCAGTACTTC
TRBJ1-2,TRBV6-1,once,NA,CASSEGTANYGYTF,TGTGCCAGCAGTGAAGGGACAGCTAACTATGGCTACACCTTC
TRBJ2-7,TRBV7-9,NA,TRBD2,CASSPGLATYEQYF,TGTGCCAGCAGCCCCGGACTAGCGACCTACGAGCAGTACTTC
TRBJ1-6,TRBV19,NA,NA,CASNLRDGSHSPLHF,TGTGCCAGTAACCTTAGGGACGGATCTCATTCACCCCTCCACTTT
TRBJ1-5,TRBV6-6,NA,NA,CASSGQATSNQPQHF,TGTGCCAGCAGTGGCCAGGCAACCAGCAATCAGCCCCAGCATTTT
TRBJ2-1,TRBV14,NA,NA,CASSPPGGNREQFF,TGTGCCAGCAGCCCTCCTGGGGGGAATAGGGAGCAGTTCTTC
TRBJ2-2,TRBV5-1,NA,TRBD1,CASSLRQGRNTGELFF,TGCGCCAGCAGCTTACGACAGGGGCGGAACACCGGGGAGCTGTTTTTT
TRBJ2-1,TRBV9,NA,NA,CASSVRGISYNEQFF,TGTGCCAGCAGCGTTCGGGGGATATCCTACAATGAGCAGTTCTTC
TRBJ1-5,TRBV28,NA,NA,CASSSANFGPQHF,TGTGCCAGCAGCTCAGCCAACTTTGGGCCCCAGCATTTT
TRBJ2-5,TRBV30,NA,NA,CAWSVRTSIRGTQYF,TGTGCCTGGAGTGTACGGACCTCCATCAGGGGGACCCAGTACTTC
TRBJ1-4,TRBV10-3,once,TRBD1,CASSGTGGPATNEKLFF,TGTGCCAGTTCCGGGACAGGGGGCCCTGCAACTAATGAAAAACTGTTTTTT
TRBJ2-6,TRBV5-4,NA,NA,CASSLGTGANVLTF,TGTGCCAGCAGCCTCGGTACTGGGGCCAACGTCCTGACTTTC
TRBJ2-7,TRBV9,NA,TRBD1,CASPGDRSYEQYF,TGTGCCAGCCCCGGGGACAGGAGCTACGAGCAGTACTTC
TRBJ2-7,TRBV5-6,NA,NA,CASSLDGGQTDYEQYF,TGTGCCAGCAGCTTGGATGGGGGTCAGACAGATTACGAGCAGTACTTC
TRBJ2-7,TRBV4-2,once,TRBD2,CASSLAASGRTSSYEQYF,TGTGCCAGCAGCCTCGCGGCTAGCGGGAGGACTAGCTCCTACGAGCAGTACTTC
TRBJ2-3,TRBV7-2,NA,TRBD1,CASSLQDRYSTDTQYF,TGTGCCAGCAGCTTACAGGACAGGTATAGCACAGATACGCAGTATTTT
TRBJ2-5,TRBV7-2,NA,TRBD2,CASSGTSMETQYF,TGTGCCAGCAGCGGGACTAGCATGGAGACCCAGTACTTC
TRBJ2-1,TRBV19,once,NA,CASSTPMGWAYNEQFF,TGTGCCAGTAGTACGCCAATGGGATGGGCCTACAATGAGCAGTTCTTC
TRBJ2-1,TRBV6-5,NA,NA,CASSSLAGEQFF,TGTGCCAGCAGTTCTTTAGCAGGCGAGCAGTTCTTC
TRBJ2-2,TRBV10-3,NA,NA,CAASSEALRGKGTGELFF,TGTGCCGCGAGCTCAGAGGCCCTAAGGGGGAAAGGCACCGGGGAGCTGTTTTTT
TRBJ2-3,TRBV6-5,NA,NA,CASARTASTDTQYF,TGTGCCAGCGCCCGGACAGCAAGCACAGATACGCAGTATTTT
TRBJ2-5,TRBV15,NA,NA,CATSRVGSLGETQYF,TGTGCCACCAGCAGAGTAGGCAGCCTCGGAGAGACCCAGTACTTC
TRBJ1-5,TRBV19,NA,TRBD1,CASSIGGTGSQPQHF,TGTGCCAGTAGTATAGGTGGGACAGGGAGTCAGCCCCAGCATTTT
TRBJ1-5,TRBV4-1,NA,NA,CASSQDRIGWGSNQPQHF,TGCGCCAGCAGCCAAGATAGGATCGGCTGGGGTAGCAATCAGCCCCAGCATTTT
TRBJ1-1,TRBV7-2,NA,NA,CASSFSGDTEAFF,TGTGCCAGCAGCTTTTCGGGGGACACTGAAGCTTTCTTT
TRBJ2-5,TRBV7-9,NA,NA,CASSERETQYF,TGTGCCAGCAGCGAGCGGGAGACCCAGTACTTC